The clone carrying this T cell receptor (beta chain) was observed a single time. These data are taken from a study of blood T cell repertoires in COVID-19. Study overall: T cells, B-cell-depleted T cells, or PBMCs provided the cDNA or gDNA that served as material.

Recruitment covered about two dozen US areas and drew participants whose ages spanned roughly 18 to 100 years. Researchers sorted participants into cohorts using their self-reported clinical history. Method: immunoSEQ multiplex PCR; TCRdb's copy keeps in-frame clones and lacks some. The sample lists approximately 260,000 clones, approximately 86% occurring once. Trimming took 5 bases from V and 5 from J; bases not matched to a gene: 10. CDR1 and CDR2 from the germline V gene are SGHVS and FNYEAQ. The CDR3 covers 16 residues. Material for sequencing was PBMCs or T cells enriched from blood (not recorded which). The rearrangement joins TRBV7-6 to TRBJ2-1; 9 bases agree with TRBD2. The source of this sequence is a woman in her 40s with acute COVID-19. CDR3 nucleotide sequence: TGTGCCAGCAGCGTAGGGGCGGGAGGGCCCCACAATGAGCAGTTCTTC. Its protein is CASSVGAGGPHNEQFF. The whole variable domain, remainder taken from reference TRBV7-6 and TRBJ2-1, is GAGVSQSPRYKVTKRGQDVALRCDPISGHVSLYWYRQALGQGPEFLTYFNYEAQQDKSGLPNDRFSAERPEGSISTLTIQRTEQRDSAMYRCASSVGAGGPHNEQFFGPGTRLTVL.